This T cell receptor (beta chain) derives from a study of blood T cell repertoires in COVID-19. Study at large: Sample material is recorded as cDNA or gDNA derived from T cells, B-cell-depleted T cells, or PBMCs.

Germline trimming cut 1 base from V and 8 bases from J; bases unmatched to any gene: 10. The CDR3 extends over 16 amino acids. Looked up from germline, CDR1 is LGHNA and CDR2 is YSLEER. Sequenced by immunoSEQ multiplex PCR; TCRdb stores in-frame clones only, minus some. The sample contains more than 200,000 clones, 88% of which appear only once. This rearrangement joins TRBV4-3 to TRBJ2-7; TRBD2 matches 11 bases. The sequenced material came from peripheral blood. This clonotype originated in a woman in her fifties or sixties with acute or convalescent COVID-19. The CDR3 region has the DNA TGCGCCAGCAGCCAAGGGACCGGGACTAGCGGAGGGAAGCAGTACTTC. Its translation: CASSQGTGTSGGKQYF.